Only a few counts were recorded for the clone carrying this TCR beta chain. Antigen unknown. These data originate in a study of shared clonotypes between healthy human individuals. Looking at the study overall: CD4 naive and CD4 memory each took three plates per donor, while CD8 naive took two and CD8 memory one.

Findings and caveats of the study: Across subsets, estimated richness was generally greater for naive than for memory populations.

Some clones are missing from TCRdb's copy, which holds only in-frame ones; the method was immunoSEQ multiplex PCR. The sample includes roughly 1,100,000 clones, around 75% of them seen just once. The sample was memory CD4+ T cells sorted from blood. Sample subset: CD45RA-negative fraction. This sequence was found in a young man in good health.

The CDR3 protein is CSSDVGTGYNEQFF. CDR3 sequence (DNA): TGCAGCAGTGATGTGGGGACGGGATACAATGAGCAGTTCTTC. The rearrangement links TRBV29-1 to TRBJ2-1; D tentatively fits TRBD1 or TRBD2 (5 bases each). Per the germline V gene, CDR1 is SQVTM and CDR2 is ANQGSEA. The CDR3 runs to 14 residues. V lost 8 bases and J 4 bases, leaving 18 bases between the germline ends.